These 19 T cell receptor beta chains were sequenced from one sample in a study of beta chain features in type 1 diabetes. Since all of the isolated RNA was reverse transcribed, expressed TCRB transcripts were what got sequenced. Libraries were prepared by immunoSEQ multiplex PCR; TCRdb keeps only in-frame clonotypes and omits some of them. The data hold 160,000 or so clones, with roughly 59% observed a single time. Their target antigens are unknown. Overall study findings and caveats: Significant though moderate, a shortening of TCRB CDR3s appeared in all four CD4+ subsets of Type 1 diabetes patients.

Sequencing input: naive CD4+ T cells from blood. The receptors come from a man younger than 45 with type 1 diabetes.

V is TRBV7-9 and J is TRBJ2-3, with D perhaps matching TRBD2 (6 bases). Germline CDR1 and CDR2: SEHNR and FQNEAQ (reference sequence). This CDR3 is built from 16 residues. V was pared by 0 bases and J by 0 bases, with 10 bases between. Here the CDR3 DNA reads TGTGCCAGCAGCTTAGCCGGGACTCCGAGCACAGATACGCAGTATTTT. Translation gives CASSLAGTPSTDTQYF.

The V call is TRBV27, the J call TRBJ1-2; a possible D gene is TRBD1 (5 bases). Germline V gene sequence: CDR1 MNHEY, CDR2 SMNVEV (reference sequence). The CDR3 covers 13 residues. V lost 5 bases, J lost 2 bases, and 9 bases lay in between. In nucleotides, the CDR3 is TGTGCCAGCAGTACGGGACCGAACTATGGCTACACCTTC. It specifies CASSTGPNYGYTF.

V gene TRBV5-6 combines with J gene TRBJ2-5, with D possibly called TRBD1 or TRBD2 (5 bases each). Between the trimmed V and J ends, which lost 1 base and 2 bases, there was a span of 12 bases. Per the germline V gene, CDR1 is SGHDT and CDR2 is YYEEEE. This CDR3 spans 15 amino acids. DNA of the CDR3: TGTGCCAGCAGCTTGACGAGGGACGGACAAGAGACCCAGTACTTC. Its protein product is CASSLTRDGQETQYF.

The V gene is TRBV7-9, the J gene TRBJ1-2; TRBD1 matches at 7 bases. CDR3 length equals 14 residues. Per germline, CDR1 SEHNR and CDR2 FQNEAQ (reference sequence). Trimming cost V 4 bases and J 3 bases; bases outside gene matches: 5. In DNA, the CDR3 is TGTGCCAGCAGCTGGAAGGGACAGCACTATGGCTACACCTTC. It is translated as CASSWKGQHYGYTF.

V gene TRBV5-6 combines with J gene TRBJ2-7, with 10 bases fitting TRBD1. The junction had 7 bases not matched to a gene; V was cut back by 7 bases and J by 3 bases. Per germline, CDR1 SGHDT and CDR2 YYEEEE. The CDR3 loop spans 14 amino acids. Here the CDR3 reads CASGPGQGFYEQYF. The DNA of the CDR3 is TGTGCCAGCGGACCGGGACAGGGGTTCTACGAGCAGTACTTC.

The rearrangement uses TRBV4-3 and TRBJ2-1; the D is unclear. The CDR3 runs to 14 residues. CDR1 is LGHNA and CDR2 is YSLEER in the germline V gene. The germline V and J ends were trimmed by 3 bases and 9 bases, with 15 bases remaining between them. For the CDR3, the DNA is TGCGCCAGCAGCCACCCTCTCCGAGGTAGTGAGCAGTTCTTC. Translation: CASSHPLRGSEQFF.

This chain uses TRBV13 with TRBJ1-6, with D perhaps TRBD1 (5 bases). In germline, CDR1 is PRHDT, CDR2 FYEKMQ (reference sequence). Deletions cut 3 bases from V and 5 bases from J, with 11 bases between. This CDR3 is built from 15 residues. The CDR3 region is CASSLQGDNNSPLHF. CDR3 bases: TGTGCCAGCAGCTTGCAGGGTGATAATAATTCACCCCTCCACTTT.

The CDR3 sequence is CASSPTEGVEQYF. The CDR3 DNA is TGTGCCAGCTCACCCACAGAGGGGGTCGAGCAGTACTTC. The rearrangement links TRBV18 to TRBJ2-7, with D possibly TRBD1 on 6 matching bases. CDR3 size: 13 residues. Germline CDR1 and CDR2: KGHSH and LQKENI. V lost 3 bases to trimming and J lost 6 bases, with 12 bases between them. Looking up the rest from reference TRBV18 and TRBJ2-7 gives the full variable domain: NAGVMQNPRHLVRRRGQEARLRCSPMKGHSHVYWYRQLPEEGLKFMVYLQKENIIDESGMPKERFSAEFPKEGPSILRIQQVVRGDSAAYFCASSPTEGVEQYFGPGTRLTVT.

The chain is built from TRBV4-3 and TRBJ2-3; TRBD1 agrees at 7 bases. CDR1 LGHNA and CDR2 YSLEER come from the germline V gene. CDR3 length: 16 residues. Unmatched junction bases numbered 11, after V lost 4 bases and J lost 4 bases. The DNA of the CDR3 is TGCGCCAGCAGCCCAGAGGGACAGCCAGGTGCAGATACGCAGTATTTT. Translated, it gives CASSPEGQPGADTQYF.

This CDR3 is CSVRGQDSNQPQHF. The CDR3 DNA follows: TGCAGCGTGAGAGGACAGGACAGCAATCAGCCCCAGCATTTT. This rearrangement joins TRBV29-1 to TRBJ1-5, with TRBD1 matching over 7 bases. The CDR3 spans 14 residues. The germline V gene encodes CDR1 SQVTM and CDR2 ANQGSEA. The ends lost 6 bases at V and 1 base at J; junction bases unmatched: 6.

The rearrangement uses TRBV9 and TRBJ1-1; D is undetermined. Germline values: CDR1 SGDLS, CDR2 YYNGEE. The CDR3 length is 14 residues. Trimming took 1 base from V and 1 from J, leaving 8 bases between them. CDR3 bases: TGTGCCAGCAGCGTATCCGGCAGGAACACTGAAGCTTTCTTT. This codes for CASSVSGRNTEAFF. Combining the CDR3 with reference TRBV9 and TRBJ1-1 gives the whole variable domain DSGVTQTPKHLITATGQRVTLRCSPRSGDLSVYWYQQSLDQGLQFLIQYYNGEERAKGNILERFSAQQFPDLHSELNLSSLELGDSALYFCASSVSGRNTEAFFGQGTRLTVV.

This clone was seen only a few times. V and J are TRBV23-1 and TRBJ2-7; D unresolved. TRBV23-1 is identified as an open reading frame with a role that is uncertain. The CDR3 contains 14 residues. Trimming pared 4 bases from V and 5 bases from J, leaving 15 bases between. In DNA form, the CDR3 reads TGCGCCAGCAGTCGGGTCTACGACGGCGACGAGCAGTACTTC. Protein: CASSRVYDGDEQYF.

The chain joins TRBV4-3 to TRBJ1-4; 9 bases agree with TRBD1. After removal of 4 bases from V and 8 bases from J, the junction contained 5 bases not matched to a gene. From germline, CDR1 is LGHNA and CDR2 YSLEER. The CDR3 consists of 14 residues. The CDR3 nucleotides read TGCGCCAGCAGCCCGGGGACAGGGTGGGAAAAACTGTTTTTT. Protein: CASSPGTGWEKLFF.

The chain recombines TRBV14 with TRBJ2-5; D gene uncertain. The V and J ends lost 4 bases and 5 bases respectively, with 8 bases between them. Germline V gives CDR1 SGHDN, CDR2 FVKESK. This CDR3 has 12 amino acids. CDR3 nucleotide sequence: TGTGCCAGCAGCCTAAGCACGGAGACCCAGTACTTC. Amino acid sequence: CASSLSTETQYF.

The chain carries TRBV27 and TRBJ2-1, with 9 bases fitting TRBD2. The V gene end was trimmed by 5 bases and the J gene end by 9 bases; junction bases not matched to a gene: 11. This CDR3 is built from 15 residues. Looked up from germline, CDR1 is MNHEY and CDR2 is SMNVEV (reference sequence). This CDR3 reads CASSASQRGEGEQFF. The CDR3 nucleotides read TGTGCCAGCAGTGCCTCACAGCGGGGGGAAGGTGAGCAGTTCTTC.

This sequence joins TRBV19 and TRBJ1-2, with TRBD1 identical over 10 bases. Germline CDR1 is LNHDA and CDR2 is SQIVND (reference sequence). With V trimmed by 4 bases and J by 5 bases, 7 bases remained unmatched. The CDR3 extends over 15 amino acids. The CDR3: CASSTRDRGRYGYTF. CDR3 coding DNA: TGTGCCAGTAGTACCCGGGACAGGGGACGATATGGCTACACCTTC.

This clone was counted only a few times. CDR3 sequence (DNA): TGCGCCAGCAGAGTTCAGACAGGGGACGCAGATACGCAGTATTTT. Encoded protein: CASRVQTGDADTQYF. The chain joins TRBV4-3 to TRBJ2-3, with 8 bases fitting TRBD1. The CDR3 loop spans 15 amino acids. Germline CDR1 and CDR2: LGHNA and YSLEER. V gave up 6 bases and J gave up 4 bases; unmatched junction bases: 9.

As concerns this clone: This sample also contains other DNA sequences that code for the same CDR3. This chain uses TRBV20-1 with TRBJ2-5; D gene ambiguous. The CDR3 contains 11 residues. Germline CDR1 reads DFQATT; CDR2 reads SNEGSKA (reference sequence). V lost 2 bases, J lost 5 bases, and 6 bases lay in between. CDR3 sequence reads: CSARMRETQYF. The DNA for the CDR3 is TGCAGTGCTAGAATGCGGGAGACCCAGTACTTC.

V gene TRBV9 combines with J gene TRBJ2-1; D unresolved. From germline, CDR1 is SGDLS and CDR2 YYNGEE. V lost 4 bases and J lost 3, with 11 bases in between. The CDR3 runs to 14 residues. The CDR3 DNA sequence: TGTGCCAGCAGCACCACCCCCCTCTACAATGAGCAGTTCTTC. Translated: CASSTTPLYNEQFF.